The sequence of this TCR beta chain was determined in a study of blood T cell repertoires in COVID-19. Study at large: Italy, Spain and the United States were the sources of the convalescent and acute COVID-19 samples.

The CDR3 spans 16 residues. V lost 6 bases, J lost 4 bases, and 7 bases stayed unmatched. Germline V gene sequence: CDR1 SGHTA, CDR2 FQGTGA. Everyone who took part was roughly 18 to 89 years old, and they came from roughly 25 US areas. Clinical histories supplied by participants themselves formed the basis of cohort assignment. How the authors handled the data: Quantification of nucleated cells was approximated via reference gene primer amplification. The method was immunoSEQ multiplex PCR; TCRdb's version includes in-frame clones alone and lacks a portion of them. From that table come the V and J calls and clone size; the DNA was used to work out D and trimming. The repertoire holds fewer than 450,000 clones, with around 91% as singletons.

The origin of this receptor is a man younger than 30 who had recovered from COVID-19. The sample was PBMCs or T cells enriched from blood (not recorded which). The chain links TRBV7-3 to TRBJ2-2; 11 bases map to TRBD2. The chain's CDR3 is CASRVAGGPITGELFF. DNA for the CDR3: TGTGCCAGCAGGGTAGCGGGAGGGCCGATCACCGGGGAGCTGTTTTTT.